This T cell receptor beta chain derives from a study of radiotherapy plus CTLA-4 blockade in lung cancer. Study-wide points: Radiotherapy was combined with ipilimumab, and tumor-derived TCR clones then expanded in blood.

The CDR3 loop spans 21 amino acids. V shed 4 bases and J shed 3 bases, with 28 bases lying between them. The germline V gene has CDR1 SGHTA and CDR2 FQGTGA. Sequenced by immunoSEQ multiplex PCR; TCRdb stores in-frame clones only, minus some. This sample has roughly 100,000 clones, with about 85% found just once. A remark on this clone: Its matching antigen is unknown.

The specimen was peripheral blood, collected from a patient treated with radiotherapy plus ipilimumab. The chain couples TRBV7-3 to TRBJ2-6; D may be TRBD2 (6 bases). The receptor's source is a human donor with non-small cell lung cancer that progressed on radiotherapy plus ipilimumab. Some clones in this sample may be carry-over from other donors' samples. The CDR3 DNA follows: TGTGCCAGCAGCTGGGGATTCGGGCGGGGACCACCGGGGTATGGGGCCAACGTCCTGACTTTC. Residues: CASSWGFGRGPPGYGANVLTF.